The 21 T cell receptor beta chains below all came from one sample that was sequenced in a study of blood T cells in healthy people across ages. It was with a sample-barcoded 5' primer and a J-beta primer mix that a second PCR of about 7 to 12 cycles was run. TCRdb processed the 5' RACE reads anew with MiXCR; each CDR3 protein has one entry. This table has hundreds of thousands of distinct CDR3 sequences, under 25% appearing once. Material for sequencing was blood. The receptors were gathered from a man aged 65-85 years in good health.

The CDR3 coding sequence is TGCAGTGCTAGAGAGGGGTACCAAGAGACCCAGTACTTC. Protein sequence: CSAREGYQETQYF. The rearrangement links TRBV20-1 to TRBJ2-5; D gene unclear. Trimming removed 0 bases at V and 0 bases at J, with 5 bases between. In germline, CDR1 is DFQATT, CDR2 SNEGSKA (reference sequence). This CDR3 is 13 amino acids long.

This clonotype was detected a few times. The chain combines TRBV20-1 with TRBJ2-7; TRBD1 or TRBD2 may be the D gene (5 bases each). V was cut by 8 bases and J by 2 bases, with 16 bases left in between. Germline V gene data show CDR1 as DFQATT and CDR2 as SNEGSKA (reference sequence). The CDR3 consists of 13 residues. The CDR3 here is CSLRGELPYEQYF. Here the CDR3 DNA reads TGCAGTCTACGAGGGGAGTTGCCCTACGAGCAGTACTTC.

This clonotype appeared a few times. This sequence joins TRBV12-3 or TRBV12-4 and TRBJ2-5; no clear D gene. The J call is uncertain, as TRBJ2-1 better fits the DNA end. CDR3 length: 14 amino acids. CDR3 nucleotide sequence: TGTGCCAGCAGTCCAACTACCCCCCATTTTGAGCAGTTCTTC. Translation gives CASSPTTPHFEQFF.

V usage is TRBV27 and J usage is TRBJ2-5; 12 bases align to TRBD2. The J call may be in error: the DNA end matches TRBJ2-1 better. Germline V gives CDR1 MNHEY, CDR2 SMNVEV (reference sequence). The length of the CDR3 is 18 residues. CDR3 in DNA: TGTGCCAGCAGTTTCGTGTCTAGCGGGAGGGGCTCCTACAATGAGCAGTTCTTC. This sequence encodes CASSFVSSGRGSYNEQFF.

This clonotype was counted only a few times. The chain carries TRBV12-3 or TRBV12-4 and TRBJ2-2; TRBD1 agrees at 7 bases. Losses at the gene ends were 4 bases for V and 6 bases for J; bases not matched to a gene: 2. The CDR3 spans 13 residues. The CDR3 region has the DNA TGTGCCAGCAGTTCACAGGGGCCCGGGGAGCTGTTTTTT. Translation: CASSSQGPGELFF.

CDR3 in amino acids: CASRSIGTEINYGYTF. The CDR3, as DNA: TGTGCCAGCAGGTCCATCGGGACAGAAATTAACTATGGCTACACCTTC. The V call is TRBV6-5, the J call TRBJ1-2, with 7 bases fitting TRBD1. Germline CDR1 MNHEY, CDR2 SVGAGI. The CDR3 loop spans 16 amino acids. V shed 6 bases, J shed 1 base, and the junction held 11 bases outside the gene matches.

This chain joins TRBV7-2 and TRBJ2-3; 7 bases fit TRBD2. The CDR3 has 15 residues. Trimming cost V 2 bases and J 6 bases; bases outside gene matches: 8. Germline V gene data show CDR1 as SGHTA and CDR2 as FQGNSA. The CDR3 sequence is CASSLTSAWGDTQYF. The CDR3 DNA reads TGTGCCAGCAGCTTAACTAGCGCCTGGGGGGATACGCAGTATTTT.

The genes are TRBV13 and TRBJ2-5; D is perhaps TRBD1 (5 bases). The DNA end favors TRBJ2-7, so the J call may be wrong. This CDR3 has 14 amino acids. Germline CDR1 and CDR2: PRHDT and FYEKMQ (reference sequence). The CDR3 bases are TGTGCCAGCAGCTTAGAACAGGTCGGCTACGAGCAGTACTTC. Amino acids: CASSLEQVGYEQYF.

This clonotype came up a few times. The V call is TRBV20-1, the J call TRBJ2-7; maybe TRBD1 (6 bases). Trimming removed 5 bases from V and 4 bases from J, with 30 bases in between. Per the germline V gene, CDR1 is DFQATT and CDR2 is SNEGSKA (reference sequence). This CDR3 comprises 18 residues. CDR3 sequence reads: CSASRRQVTNLLLYEQYF. Here the CDR3 DNA reads TGCAGTGCTTCCAGACGACAGGTCACGAACCTCCTTCTTTACGAGCAGTACTTC.

This clonotype was seen a handful of times. V and J are TRBV20-1 and TRBJ2-4, with 10 bases matching TRBD2. Germline CDR1 reads DFQATT; CDR2 reads SNEGSKA (reference sequence). V lost 3 bases, J lost 0 bases, and 8 bases stayed unmatched. This CDR3 contains 17 residues. The CDR3 sequence: CSASNPSGSGAKNIQYF. DNA of the CDR3: TGCAGTGCTAGTAACCCTAGCGGGAGTGGAGCCAAAAACATTCAGTACTTC.

This clonotype was seen only once. The rearrangement uses TRBV20-1 and TRBJ1-4; D might be TRBD1 (6 bases). The CDR3 sequence is 13 residues long. V was shortened by 3 bases and J by 8 bases, with 13 bases between the two germline ends. Per the germline V gene, CDR1 is DFQATT and CDR2 is SNEGSKA (reference sequence). The CDR3 region is CSARFRGGEKLFF. The CDR3 bases are TGCAGTGCTAGGTTCAGGGGCGGAGAAAAACTGTTTTTT.

A few counts support this clonotype. V usage is TRBV5-1 and J usage is TRBJ2-3; TRBD2 matches 10 bases. Germline-derived CDR1 and CDR2 are SGHRS and YFSETQ. V was clipped by 0 bases and J by 6 bases; unmatched bases: 10. The CDR3 has 17 residues. This chain's CDR3 is CASSLGLAGVSSDTQYF. CDR3 in DNA: TGCGCCAGCAGCTTGGGGCTAGCGGGAGTCAGCAGTGATACGCAGTATTTT.

This clonotype was seen a handful of times. This chain links TRBV6-6 with TRBJ2-4, with 7 positions matching TRBD2. The germline CDR1 and CDR2 sequences are MNHNY and SVGAGI (reference sequence). CDR3 length: 16 residues. Trimming removed 3 bases from V and 0 bases from J; junction bases left unmatched: 5. CDR3 protein: CASSYSLAIAKNIQYF. CDR3 DNA: TGTGCCAGCAGTTATTCACTAGCGATAGCCAAAAACATTCAGTACTTC.

The chain links TRBV27 to TRBJ2-7, with D perhaps TRBD1 (6 bases). CDR1 is MNHEY and CDR2 is SMNVEV in the germline V gene (reference sequence). There are 14 residues in the CDR3. V was pared by 7 bases and J by 2 bases, with 15 bases between. CDR3 sequence (DNA): TGTGCCAGCATCGATACAGGGCCCCCCTACGAGCAGTACTTC. Translation: CASIDTGPPYEQYF.

This clonotype turned up a few times. The chain recombines TRBV20-1 with TRBJ2-7; tentative D call: TRBD1 (6 bases). Trimming took off 4 bases at V and 5 bases at J, with 21 bases between the two ends. CDR3 size: 15 residues. The germline V gene has CDR1 DFQATT and CDR2 SNEGSKA (reference sequence). The CDR3 sequence is CSAKDGQKKLDEQYF. The CDR3, as DNA: TGCAGTGCTAAGGACGGACAGAAAAAACTTGACGAGCAGTACTTC.

This chain joins TRBV9 and TRBJ2-4; a weak D match, TRBD2 (7 bases). Trimming cost V 4 bases and J 8 bases, with 16 bases left between them. The CDR3 consists of 14 residues. CDR1 and CDR2 from the germline V gene are SGDLS and YYNGEE. CDR3 sequence reads: CASSPPGGVDIQYF. CDR3 nucleotide sequence: TGTGCCAGCAGCCCACCGGGGGGCGTCGACATTCAGTACTTC.

The chain uses TRBV5-1 and TRBJ2-3; the D gene could be TRBD1 or TRBD2 (5 bases each). The V end lost 3 bases, the J end lost 4 bases, and 12 bases lay between the germline ends. Germline CDR1 is SGHRS and CDR2 is YFSETQ. This CDR3 has 14 amino acids. The CDR3 DNA follows: TGCGCCAGCAGCTCTGGGACCTTCGCAGATACGCAGTATTTT. It translates to CASSSGTFADTQYF.

This clonotype was seen a few times. J is TRBJ2-5 and V is TRBV6-5; D not certain. CDR3 size: 11 residues. The germline CDR1 and CDR2 sequences are MNHEY and SVGAGI. Trimming took off 8 bases at V and 2 bases at J, with 6 bases between the two ends. CDR3 protein: CASGRQETQYF. CDR3 nucleotides: TGTGCCAGCGGCAGGCAAGAGACCCAGTACTTC.

In this sample, this clonotype turned up many times. V usage is TRBV29-1 and J usage is TRBJ2-7; tentatively, D is TRBD1 (6 bases). The germline V gene has CDR1 SQVTM and CDR2 ANQGSEA. There are 12 residues in the CDR3. V was cut by 7 bases and J by 2 bases, with 12 bases left in between. The CDR3 bases are TGCAGCGCTATCAGGGGAACCTACGAGCAGTACTTC. Protein: CSAIRGTYEQYF.

This clonotype was seen only a few times. The chain has TRBV4-2 and TRBJ2-5, with TRBD2 identical over 7 bases. This CDR3 contains 16 residues. V was pared by 3 bases and J by 2 bases, with 9 bases of the junction left unmatched. Germline CDR1 reads LGHNA; CDR2 reads YNFKEQ. The CDR3 here is CASSQFGGRNQETQYF. CDR3 sequence (DNA): TGTGCCAGCAGCCAGTTTGGCGGGAGAAATCAAGAGACCCAGTACTTC.

J is TRBJ2-1 and V is TRBV7-9, with 10 bases matching TRBD2. V was pared by 5 bases and J by 10 bases, with 11 bases of the junction left unmatched. The CDR3 contains 15 residues. Germline V gives CDR1 SEHNR, CDR2 FQNEAQ (reference sequence). The CDR3 sequence is CASSTSLAGEGEQFF. The CDR3 DNA reads as TGTGCCAGCAGCACAAGTCTAGCGGGAGAAGGGGAGCAGTTCTTC.